This T cell receptor beta chain was captured in a study of naive and memory T cell subsets. Ligated cDNA underwent four rounds of PCR with nested alpha and beta constant region primers and SP2. Reverse transcription of blood and skin TCR RNA was primed at alpha and beta constant regions. TCRdb passed the 5' RACE reads through MiXCR, listing each CDR3 protein once. The sample lists over 45,000 distinct CDR3 sequences; approximately 4.5% were seen once. The library had UMIs added by 3' ligation of an oligonucleotide to TCR cDNA. In this sample, this clonotype turned up many times. Trimming pared 0 bases from V and 3 bases from J, leaving 11 bases between. Germline V gene data show CDR1 as GTSNPN and CDR2 as SVGIG (reference sequence). The CDR3 contains 14 residues.

The source of this sequence is a female donor in good health. The chain links TRBV30 to TRBJ1-2, with D possibly being TRBD1 (6 bases). The CDR3 nucleotides are TGTGCCTGGAGTGTACCAGGGGCCTACTATGGCTACACCTTC. It codes for CAWSVPGAYYGYTF.